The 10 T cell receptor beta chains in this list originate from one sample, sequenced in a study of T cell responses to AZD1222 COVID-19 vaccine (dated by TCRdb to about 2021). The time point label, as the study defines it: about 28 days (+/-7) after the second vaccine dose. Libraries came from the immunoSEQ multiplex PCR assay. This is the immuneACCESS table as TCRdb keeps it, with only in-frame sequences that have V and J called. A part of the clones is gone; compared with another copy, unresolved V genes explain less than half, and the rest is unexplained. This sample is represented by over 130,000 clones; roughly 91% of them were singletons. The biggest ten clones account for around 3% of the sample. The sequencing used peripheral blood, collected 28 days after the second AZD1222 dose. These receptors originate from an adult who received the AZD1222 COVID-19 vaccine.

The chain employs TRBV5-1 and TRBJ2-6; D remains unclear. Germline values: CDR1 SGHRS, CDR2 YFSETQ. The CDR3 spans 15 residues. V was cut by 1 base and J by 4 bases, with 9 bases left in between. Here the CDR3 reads CASSLIPEGANVLTF. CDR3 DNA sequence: TGCGCCAGCAGCTTGATTCCGGAGGGGGCCAACGTCCTGACTTTC. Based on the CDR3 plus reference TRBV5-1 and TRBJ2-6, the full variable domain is KAGVTQTPRYLIKTRGQQVTLSCSPISGHRSVSWYQQTPGQGLQFLFEYFSETQRNKGNFPGRFSGRQFSNSRSEMNVSTLELGDSALYLCASSLIPEGANVLTFGAGSRLTVL.

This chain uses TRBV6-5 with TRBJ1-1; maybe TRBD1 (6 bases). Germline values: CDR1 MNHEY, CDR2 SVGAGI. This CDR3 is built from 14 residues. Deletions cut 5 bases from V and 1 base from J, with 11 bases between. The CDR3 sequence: CASSIQGGNTEAFF. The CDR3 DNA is TGTGCCAGCAGTATACAGGGCGGGAACACTGAAGCTTTCTTT.

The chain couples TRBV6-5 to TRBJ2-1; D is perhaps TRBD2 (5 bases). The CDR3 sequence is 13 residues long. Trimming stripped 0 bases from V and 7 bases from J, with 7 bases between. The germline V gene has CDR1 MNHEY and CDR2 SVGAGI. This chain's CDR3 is CASSYSRGNEQFF. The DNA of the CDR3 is TGTGCCAGCAGTTACTCTCGGGGAAATGAGCAGTTCTTC.

The CDR3 coding sequence is TGTGCCAGCAGCCAAGATCAGGGAGGGACCGGGGAGCTGTTTTTT. Translation: CASSQDQGGTGELFF. V and J are TRBV3-1 (or the pseudogene TRBV3-2) and TRBJ2-2; 7 bases fit TRBD2. There are 15 residues in the CDR3. The germline CDR1 and CDR2 sequences are LGHDT and YNNKEL (reference sequence). The V and J ends lost 0 bases and 5 bases, in that order; junction bases with no gene match: 3.

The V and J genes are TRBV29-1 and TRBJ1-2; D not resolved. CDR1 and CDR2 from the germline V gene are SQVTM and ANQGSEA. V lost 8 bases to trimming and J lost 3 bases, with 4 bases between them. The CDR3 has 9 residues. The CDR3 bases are TGCAGCACGGACTATGGCTACACCTTC. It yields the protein CSTDYGYTF.

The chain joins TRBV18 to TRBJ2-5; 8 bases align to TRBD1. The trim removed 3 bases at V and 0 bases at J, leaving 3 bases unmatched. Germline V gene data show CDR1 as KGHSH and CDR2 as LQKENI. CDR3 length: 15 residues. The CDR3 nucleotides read TGTGCCAGCTCACCCGGGACAGGATACCAAGAGACCCAGTACTTC. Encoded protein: CASSPGTGYQETQYF.

CDR3 amino acids: CASSGVSNQPQHF. CDR3 DNA sequence: TGTGCCAGCAGTGGGGTTAGCAATCAGCCCCAGCATTTT. The chain is built from TRBV12-3 or TRBV12-4 and TRBJ1-5; no firm D call. Trimming shortened V by 5 bases and J by 0 bases, and 5 bases separated the two germline ends. The CDR3 is 13 amino acids.

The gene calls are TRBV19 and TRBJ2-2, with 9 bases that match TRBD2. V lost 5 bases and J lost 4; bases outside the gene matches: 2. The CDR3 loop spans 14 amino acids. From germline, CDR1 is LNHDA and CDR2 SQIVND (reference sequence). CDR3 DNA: TGTGCCAGTAGTCGCGGGAGGGCCACCGGGGAGCTGTTTTTT. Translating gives CASSRGRATGELFF.

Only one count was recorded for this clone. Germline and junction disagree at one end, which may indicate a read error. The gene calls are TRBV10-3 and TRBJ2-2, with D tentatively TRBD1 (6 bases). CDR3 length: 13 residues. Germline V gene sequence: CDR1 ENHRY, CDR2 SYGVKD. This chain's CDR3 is CAISTGNIGELFF. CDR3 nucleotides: TGTGCCATCAGCACAGGGAACATCGGGGAGCTGTTTTTT.

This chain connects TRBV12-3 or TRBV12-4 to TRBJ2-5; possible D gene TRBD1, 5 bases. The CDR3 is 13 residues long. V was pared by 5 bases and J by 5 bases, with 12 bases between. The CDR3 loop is CASSPDSSETQYF. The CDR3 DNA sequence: TGTGCCAGCAGTCCAGACAGCTCGGAGACCCAGTACTTC.